This entry describes one T cell receptor (beta chain). Method: immunoSEQ multiplex PCR; TCRdb's copy keeps in-frame clones and lacks some. The sample lists a few hundred thousand clones, about nine tenths seen once, with under 11% in the top ten. This sample is part of a study of blood T cell repertoires in COVID-19. Per the germline V gene, CDR1 is MNHEY and CDR2 is SVGAGI. The length of the CDR3 is 14 residues. Deletions cut 3 bases from V and 8 bases from J, with 14 bases between. Those enrolled, adults aged 18 to 89 years, came from some 23 US areas. Participants' own reports of clinical history determined their cohort assignment. Cohort 3 donors counted as recovered after two negative PCRs, clearance, or resolved symptoms.

The receptor was derived from a woman aged 18-29 years who had recovered from COVID-19. The source material was PBMCs or T cells enriched from blood (not recorded which). The V gene is TRBV6-5, the J gene TRBJ2-4, with D perhaps TRBD1 (6 bases). The CDR3: CASSYQGTPDIQYF. CDR3 nucleotide sequence: TGTGCCAGCAGTTATCAGGGGACCCCGGACATTCAGTACTTC.